The 7 T cell receptor beta chains in this list originate from one sample, sequenced in a study of blood T cells in healthy people across ages. Using a J-beta primer mix together with a sample-barcoded 5' primer, a second PCR was run for about 7 to 12 cycles. TCRdb fed the 5' RACE reads into MiXCR, producing one record per CDR3 protein. The sample lists roughly 1,100,000 distinct CDR3 sequences, 20% to 25% occurring once. The data also belong to a second study, concerning T cells of mothers and their children.

The material sequenced was blood. The origin of the receptors is a girl aged 2 to 10 in good health.

In this sample, this clonotype turned up a few times. The rearrangement uses TRBV6-1 and TRBJ1-1; no clear D gene. This CDR3 spans 14 amino acids. Trimming stripped 1 base from V and 8 bases from J, with 14 bases between. Germline CDR1 reads MNHNS; CDR2 reads SASEGT. CDR3 nucleotide sequence: TGTGCCAGCAGTGAAGGGGTCTACAGAGGGGAAGCTTTCTTT. Protein: CASSEGVYRGEAFF.

The chain combines TRBV29-1 with TRBJ1-2; 9 bases map to TRBD1. The CDR3 has 12 amino acids. CDR1 and CDR2 (germline): SQVTM, ANQGSEA. V shed 7 bases and J 8 bases; nucleotides not matched to a gene: 8. The CDR3 spells CSADRGMLGYTF. The CDR3 DNA sequence: TGCAGCGCTGACAGGGGGATGCTCGGCTACACCTTC. Combining the CDR3 with reference TRBV29-1 and TRBJ1-2 gives the whole variable domain SAVISQKPSRDICQRGTSLTIQCQVDSQVTMMFWYRQQPGQSLTLIATANQGSEATYESGFVIDKFPISRPNLTFSTLTVSNMSPEDSSIYLCSADRGMLGYTFGSGTRLTVV.

V and J are TRBV6-5 and TRBJ1-6; no clear D. Trimming cost V 3 bases and J 0 bases, with 15 bases left between them. This CDR3 is 18 amino acids long. Germline CDR1 reads MNHEY; CDR2 reads SVGAGI. The CDR3 loop reads CASSYELRGSSYNSPLHF. As DNA, the CDR3 is TGTGCCAGCAGTTATGAGTTGCGAGGCAGCTCCTATAATTCACCCCTCCACTTT.

The chain recombines TRBV5-1 with TRBJ2-1; unclear D gene. The germline V and J ends were trimmed by 0 bases and 2 bases, with 9 bases remaining between them. There are 15 residues in the CDR3. Germline V gives CDR1 SGHRS, CDR2 YFSETQ. CDR3 nucleotides: TGCGCCAGCAGCTTGGAGGGTAAGGCCTACAATGAGCAGTTCTTC. This encodes CASSLEGKAYNEQFF.

V and J are TRBV20-1 and TRBJ2-1, with 8 bases lining up with TRBD2. Per the germline V gene, CDR1 is DFQATT and CDR2 is SNEGSKA (reference sequence). V shed 6 bases and J 5 bases; nucleotides not matched to a gene: 6. The CDR3 length is 13 residues. CDR3 residues: CSAREGNNNEQFF. The CDR3 region has the DNA TGCAGTGCCCGGGAGGGCAATAACAATGAGCAGTTCTTC.

Only a few counts were recorded for this clonotype. The rearrangement links TRBV29-1 to TRBJ1-2; TRBD1 aligns across 7 bases. The germline CDR1 and CDR2 sequences are SQVTM and ANQGSEA. The CDR3 is 13 residues long. V lost 1 base to trimming and J lost 8 bases; unmatched junction nucleotides: 7. The CDR3 DNA reads as TGCAGCGTTGAAGTCAGGGGGGACGGGGGCTACACCTTC. Translation gives CSVEVRGDGGYTF. Together with reference TRBV29-1 and TRBJ1-2, the CDR3 gives the full variable domain: SAVISQKPSRDICQRGTSLTIQCQVDSQVTMMFWYRQQPGQSLTLIATANQGSEATYESGFVIDKFPISRPNLTFSTLTVSNMSPEDSSIYLCSVEVRGDGGYTFGSGTRLTVV.

This clonotype occurred a few times. The V call is TRBV29-1, the J call TRBJ2-4; D may be TRBD2 (5 bases). The V end was cut by 6 bases, the J end by 7 bases, with 10 bases between. CDR1 is SQVTM, CDR2 ANQGSEA, per germline. This CDR3 region has 11 residues. The CDR3 DNA is TGCAGCGTGGAGAGGGATAACATTCAGTACTTC. Translating it yields CSVERDNIQYF.